This entry describes one T cell receptor beta chain. Its antigen is unidentified. This record belongs to a study of Ad26.COV2.S vaccination and SARS-CoV-2 variants. Looking at the study overall: Doses of Ad26.COV2.S were injected into muscle once or twice, 56 days apart.

Profiled with immunoSEQ multiplex PCR; TCRdb holds only in-frame clones, not every one. The sample contains 430,000 or so clones, 80% to 95% of which appear only once. Germline V gene sequence: CDR1 MNHNS, CDR2 SASEGT. V lost 3 bases and J lost 3; bases outside the gene matches: 7. The CDR3 length is 15 residues. Overall study findings and caveats: The TCR breadth and depth analyses may have understated or missed part of the total T cell responses. After vaccination, reports described spike-specific CD8+ and CD4+ T cell responses as showing substantial breadth. Compared with placebo recipients, vaccine recipients had higher spike-specific TCR breadth.

Documented treatment: 15 to 20 received Ad26.COV2.S at low or high dose, single or two shots; several received placebo; per-sample allocation not given. Samples analyzed were those drawn on day 63 after the first vaccine or placebo injection. The chain uses TRBV6-1 and TRBJ2-7; 8 nucleotides line up with TRBD1. The sequencing used peripheral blood, collected in a trial of Ad26.COV2.S vaccine versus placebo. The TCR originated in a person between 18 and 60 years old who received the Ad26.COV2.S COVID-19 vaccine or a placebo. In nucleotides, the CDR3 is TGTGCCAGCAGTGAGATGCCCGGACAGGGCTACGAGCAGTACTTC. As protein: CASSEMPGQGYEQYF.